The T cell receptor beta chain described here comes from a study of T cells in localized non-small cell lung cancer. Points from the study as a whole: Sequencing was limited to one tumor region, leaving the possibility of heterogeneity open. Researchers found a median approximately 60 of the top 100 tumor clones in adjacent lung.

Trimming took 5 bases from V and 1 from J, leaving 15 bases between them. CDR1 and CDR2 from the germline V gene are SGHVS and FQNEAQ. CDR3 length: 16 amino acids. A note on this clone: Its specificity is not known.

TCRdb's table, derived via immunoSEQ multiplex PCR, lists solely in-frame clones and lacks some. The sample shows about 77,000 clones, roughly 91% of them seen only once. This material consisted of peripheral blood, taken before any cancer treatment. The chain joins TRBV7-8 to TRBJ1-5; unclear D gene. The clonotype originates from a woman aged 40-75 years with stage I squamous cell lung carcinoma. For the CDR3, the DNA is TGTGCCAGCAGCCCTATTTACGGAGTGAGCAATCAGCCCCAGCATTTT. Residues: CASSPIYGVSNQPQHF.